This paragraph covers one TCR beta chain sequence. Its antigen is not identified. The PCR had 60 Vbeta and 13 Jbeta primers. Clones were sequenced by immunoSEQ multiplex PCR, and TCRdb holds only the in-frame ones, with some missing. The top ten clones hold more than 8% of a sample with some 120,000 clones, around two thirds of them seen once. This CDR3 has 15 amino acids. Germline values: CDR1 SGHNT, CDR2 YYREEE (reference sequence). Trimming removed 1 base at V and 1 base at J, with 10 bases between. This sample was included in a study of cytomegalovirus exposure and HLA in healthy donors. Study-wide points: TCR sequences were mostly rare, though some public TCRs occurred in many donors.

J is TRBJ2-3 and V is TRBV5-4, with TRBD2 as a possible D gene (6 bases). Material for sequencing was PBMCs. The TCR was taken from a woman aged 40 to 50 in good health and CMV-seropositive. The CDR3 sequence: CASSLLGEGTDTQYF. CDR3 bases: TGTGCCAGCAGCTTGTTGGGGGAGGGCACAGATACGCAGTATTTT.